These 27 T cell receptor beta chains came from one sample sequenced in a study of beta chain features in type 1 diabetes. cDNA synthesis used the whole RNA isolate, giving expressed TCRB sequences. Only in-frame clones appear in the TCRdb table, and some are missing; sequencing was by immunoSEQ multiplex PCR. The sample records approximately 400,000 clones, about 15% being singletons. Material for sequencing was naive CD4+ T cells from blood. The source is a woman aged 18-29 years in good health.

The chain links TRBV30 to TRBJ2-5; possibly TRBD1 for D (6 bases). CDR1 and CDR2 from the germline V gene are GTSNPN and SVGIG (reference sequence). This CDR3 is built from 14 residues. V was cut by 3 bases and J by 0 bases, with 11 bases left in between. The CDR3, as DNA: TGTGCCTGGAGCCCCGACAGGTACCAAGAGACCCAGTACTTC. Protein: CAWSPDRYQETQYF.

The chain is built from TRBV7-9 and TRBJ2-7; 9 positions match TRBD1. V lost 2 bases and J lost 2; bases outside the gene matches: 7. The CDR3 is made up of 16 amino acids. The germline V gene encodes CDR1 SEHNR and CDR2 FQNEAQ (reference sequence). As DNA, the CDR3 is TGTGCCAGCAGCTTACCTCTACGGACAGGGGCCTACGAGCAGTACTTC. Protein product: CASSLPLRTGAYEQYF.

The chain uses TRBV11-1 and TRBJ2-5; the D is unclear. CDR1 and CDR2 (germline): SGHAT, FQDESV (reference sequence). The CDR3 sequence is 13 residues long. Trimming removed 7 bases at V and 3 bases at J, with 12 bases between. CDR3 bases: TGTGCCAGCACTACTACAACCGAAGAGACCCAGTACTTC. Amino acids: CASTTTTEETQYF.

The table lists this clone with a few counts. The chain carries TRBV11-2 and TRBJ1-1; D is perhaps TRBD1 (6 bases). Between the trimmed V and J ends, which lost 7 bases and 6 bases, there was a span of 18 bases. The germline gives CDR1 SGHAT, CDR2 FQNNGV. The CDR3 is 14 amino acids. As DNA, the CDR3 is TGTGCCAGCAATTGGGCGGGGGGCCTTTCTGAAGCTTTCTTT. It yields the protein CASNWAGGLSEAFF.

This clone was counted only a few times. V is TRBV7-2 and J is TRBJ1-5; unclear D gene. V was cut by 4 bases and J by 3 bases, with 7 bases left in between. The germline CDR1 and CDR2 sequences are SGHTA and FQGNSA. The CDR3 extends over 13 amino acids. This CDR3 is CASSYSLNQPQHF. The CDR3 coding sequence is TGTGCCAGCAGCTACTCCCTCAATCAGCCCCAGCATTTT.

The chain is built from TRBV28 and TRBJ1-1; unclear D gene. Germline lookup yields CDR1 MDHEN and CDR2 SYDVKM. The CDR3 loop spans 12 amino acids. Trimming took off 10 bases at V and 4 bases at J, with 13 bases between the two ends. CDR3 coding DNA: TGTGCCACCTCGGTCCGGGGCACTGAAGCTTTCTTT. This codes for CATSVRGTEAFF.

The chain links TRBV30 to TRBJ2-1, with TRBD2 matching over 11 bases. Germline CDR1 GTSNPN, CDR2 SVGIG (reference sequence). J lost 0 bases, V lost 2 bases, and 15 bases had no gene match. The CDR3 runs to 20 residues. CDR3 DNA: TGTGCCTGGAGTCGGACGGGACTAGCGGTTACTTACAGCTCCTACAATGAGCAGTTCTTC. As protein: CAWSRTGLAVTYSSYNEQFF.

This clone was counted a few times. The chain links TRBV2 to TRBJ2-1; 8 bases agree with TRBD2. The V segment lost 5 bases and the J segment 6 bases; nucleotides outside the gene matches: 6. Germline-derived CDR1 and CDR2 are SNHLY and FYNNEI. CDR3 size: 14 residues. CDR3 loop: CASSSWTSSNEQFF. The DNA for the CDR3 is TGTGCCAGCAGTTCTTGGACTAGCAGCAATGAGCAGTTCTTC.

A word on this clone: At one of its ends the junction is not consistent with the germline gene, which may arise from a read error. V gene TRBV29-1 combines with J gene TRBJ1-1; D perhaps matches TRBD1 (5 bases). This CDR3 spans 12 amino acids. The germline V gene has CDR1 SQVTM and CDR2 ANQGSEA. CDR3 region: CSVDSRVGFPSF. The CDR3 DNA sequence: TGCAGCGTTGATTCCAGGGTTGGGTTTCCTTCTTTT.

Written as DNA, the CDR3 is TGTGCCAGCAGCTTAGAAACCGGCTACGAGCAGTACTTC. Translating it yields CASSLETGYEQYF. The chain couples TRBV7-6 to TRBJ2-7; D not resolved. CDR3 size: 13 residues. CDR1 and CDR2 (germline): SGHVS, FNYEAQ. V lost 1 base and J lost 3, with 7 bases in between. Based on the CDR3 plus reference TRBV7-6 and TRBJ2-7, the full variable domain is GAGVSQSPRYKVTKRGQDVALRCDPISGHVSLYWYRQALGQGPEFLTYFNYEAQQDKSGLPNDRFSAERPEGSISTLTIQRTEQRDSAMYRCASSLETGYEQYFGPGTRLTVT.

J is TRBJ2-7 and V is TRBV29-1; D perhaps matches TRBD1 (6 bases). Germline V gene sequence: CDR1 SQVTM, CDR2 ANQGSEA. V gave up 1 base and J gave up 6 bases, with 10 bases separating them. The CDR3 extends over 12 amino acids. CDR3 amino acids: CSVEGRRGEQYF. The DNA for the CDR3 is TGCAGCGTTGAAGGCCGCAGGGGCGAGCAGTACTTC.

The CDR3 protein is CAWSAGGTYTDTQYF. The CDR3 DNA sequence: TGTGCCTGGAGCGCAGGGGGCACCTACACAGATACGCAGTATTTT. This chain links TRBV30 with TRBJ2-3; 8 nucleotides line up with TRBD1. With V trimmed by 3 bases and J by 2 bases, 7 bases remained unmatched. The germline V gene encodes CDR1 GTSNPN and CDR2 SVGIG (reference sequence). This CDR3 comprises 15 residues.

The chain combines TRBV7-9 with TRBJ1-1; 12 positions match TRBD1. The CDR3 sequence is 15 residues long. Germline V gene sequence: CDR1 SEHNR, CDR2 FQNEAQ (reference sequence). With 5 bases clipped from V and 7 bases from J, the junction kept 8 bases outside the gene matches. CDR3 protein: CASSPWDRGRFEAFF. The CDR3 bases are TGTGCCAGCAGCCCCTGGGACAGGGGGCGGTTTGAAGCTTTCTTT.

This clone came up a few times. V and J are TRBV7-2 and TRBJ1-1, with 8 bases fitting TRBD1. There are 15 residues in the CDR3. Germline V gene data show CDR1 as SGHTA and CDR2 as FQGNSA. V trimming: 5 bases; J trimming: 4 bases; junction bases outside the gene matches: 9. CDR3 DNA sequence: TGTGCCAGCAGCCCGCACGGACAGGGAGCCACTGAAGCTTTCTTT. Translated: CASSPHGQGATEAFF.

In nucleotides, the CDR3 is TGTGCCAGCAGCTCCGATCCCGGGATAGGGTATACGCAGTATTTT. Translation gives CASSSDPGIGYTQYF. The chain couples TRBV7-8 to TRBJ2-3, with TRBD2 as a possible D gene (5 bases). The V end lost 4 bases, the J end lost 7 bases, and 18 bases lay between the germline ends. CDR3 size: 15 residues. Germline V CDR1 and CDR2: SGHVS, FQNEAQ.

V and J are TRBV4-2 and TRBJ2-7; D uncertain. CDR3 length: 15 residues. Germline CDR1 and CDR2: LGHNA and YNFKEQ. V was trimmed by 0 bases and J by 3 bases, leaving 12 bases between them. The CDR3 protein is CASSQEMTLVYEQYF. Here the CDR3 DNA reads TGTGCCAGCAGCCAAGAAATGACCCTAGTCTACGAGCAGTACTTC.

The chain carries TRBV7-2 and TRBJ2-1, with D maybe TRBD2 (6 bases). The CDR3 runs to 18 residues. The V gene's germline CDR1 is SGHTA and CDR2 FQGNSA. Trimming left V 8 bases short and J 6 bases short, with 29 bases between. CDR3 bases: TGTGCCAGCTTTAAGACGGGCTCACGTACGGGAGCTCCCAATGAGCAGTTCTTC. Its protein product is CASFKTGSRTGAPNEQFF.

Here the CDR3 DNA reads TGCGCCAGCAGCTTGGCCGGGACAGGGAGCTCTGGGGCCAACGTCCTGACTTTC. It encodes CASSLAGTGSSGANVLTF. The chain recombines TRBV5-1 with TRBJ2-6; 9 bases map to TRBD1. J was trimmed by 0 bases and V by 0 bases; bases with no gene match: 4. The CDR3 runs to 18 residues. CDR1 and CDR2 from the germline V gene are SGHRS and YFSETQ.

The chain is built from TRBV29-1 and TRBJ1-1; TRBD1 might be the D (6 bases). CDR3 length: 14 residues. The germline V gene encodes CDR1 SQVTM and CDR2 ANQGSEA. Trimming cost V 6 bases and J 4 bases, with 18 bases left between them. CDR3 DNA sequence: TGCAGCGTCGAATGGACTGGGGGCAGCACTGAAGCTTTCTTT. As protein: CSVEWTGGSTEAFF.

This clone was found a few times. The chain carries TRBV27 and TRBJ2-1, with TRBD2 matching 8 bases. Germline CDR1 reads MNHEY; CDR2 reads SMNVEV (reference sequence). J lost 8 bases, V lost 6 bases, and 6 bases had no gene match. The length of the CDR3 is 13 residues. The CDR3 bases are TGTGCCAGCAGCCCGGGACTAGGGTATGAGCAGTTCTTC. Amino acid sequence: CASSPGLGYEQFF.

The genes are TRBV30 and TRBJ2-3, with D hard to call. CDR3 length: 11 amino acids. V lost 4 bases, J lost 4 bases, and 6 bases lay in between. The germline gives CDR1 GTSNPN, CDR2 SVGIG (reference sequence). CDR3 region: CAWTPADTQYF. The CDR3 region has the DNA TGTGCCTGGACCCCCGCAGATACGCAGTATTTT.

This clone was found a few times. The DNA of the CDR3 is TGTGCCAGCTCTCTCTCTCCCTACGAGCAGTACTTC. Translating it yields CASSLSPYEQYF. The chain is built from TRBV18 and TRBJ2-7; no definite D call. This CDR3 contains 12 residues. Germline V gives CDR1 KGHSH, CDR2 LQKENI. V was shortened by 6 bases and J by 2 bases, with 8 bases between the two germline ends.

V gene TRBV7-9 combines with J gene TRBJ2-7; D may be TRBD2 (6 bases). The germline gives CDR1 SEHNR, CDR2 FQNEAQ (reference sequence). The CDR3 length is 15 residues. The V and J ends lost 5 bases and 2 bases respectively, with 16 bases between them. This CDR3 is CASSVIGTVTYEQYF. The CDR3 coding sequence is TGTGCCAGCAGCGTAATCGGGACTGTCACCTACGAGCAGTACTTC.

This clone was counted once. J is TRBJ2-6 and V is TRBV2; D not resolved. CDR3 length equals 15 residues. V was pared by 1 base and J by 0 bases, with 4 bases between. CDR1 and CDR2 from the germline V gene are SNHLY and FYNNEI. This chain's CDR3 is CASSEESSGANVLTF. The CDR3 region has the DNA TGTGCCAGCAGTGAAGAGAGCTCTGGGGCCAACGTCCTGACTTTC.

A few counts support this clone. The genes are TRBV5-1 and TRBJ2-7; TRBD2 agrees at 9 bases. The CDR3 spans 16 residues. Losses at the gene ends were 0 bases for V and 0 bases for J; bases not matched to a gene: 4. Per germline, CDR1 SGHRS and CDR2 YFSETQ. CDR3 nucleotide sequence: TGCGCCAGCAGCTTGGAGACTAGCGGATCCTCCTACGAGCAGTACTTC. Translating it yields CASSLETSGSSYEQYF.

The rearrangement joins TRBV27 to TRBJ1-1; perhaps TRBD1 as D (6 bases). Between the trimmed V and J ends, which lost 2 bases and 9 bases, there was a span of 10 bases. The CDR3 has 12 residues. The germline V gene encodes CDR1 MNHEY and CDR2 SMNVEV (reference sequence). The CDR3 reads CASSLTGTQAFF. CDR3 bases: TGTGCCAGCAGTTTAACCGGGACACAAGCTTTCTTT.

In its sample, this clone was seen once. The chain couples TRBV10-3 to TRBJ2-1; 7 bases are a match to TRBD1. J gave up 7 bases and V 4 bases, and 4 bases lay outside the gene matches. Per the germline V gene, CDR1 is ENHRY and CDR2 is SYGVKD. The CDR3 covers 13 residues. As DNA, the CDR3 is TGTGCCATCAGTGGGAACAGGGGAAATGAGCAGTTCTTC. It translates to CAISGNRGNEQFF.